The 20 T cell receptor beta chains below come from one sample, sequenced in a study of somatic mutations in cytotoxic T cells in rheumatoid arthritis. TCRdb keeps only in-frame clones here, not all; method: immunoSEQ multiplex PCR. The sample records some 7,000 clones, more than 80% being singletons. Sequencing was carried out using CD8+ T cells sorted from blood. The receptor source for this set is a woman between 65 and 79 years old with rheumatoid arthritis.

The chain combines TRBV7-9 with TRBJ1-5; D unresolved. Germline lookup yields CDR1 SEHNR and CDR2 FQNEAQ (reference sequence). CDR3 length equals 13 residues. V lost 3 bases to trimming and J lost 1 base, with 4 bases between them. The CDR3 region has the DNA TGTGCCAGCAGCTTCGGGAGCAATCAGCCCCAGCATTTT. Translated, it gives CASSFGSNQPQHF.

On this clone itself: This CDR3 is missing its conserved last phenylalanine or tryptophan, likely due to a read error. The chain has TRBV2 and TRBJ2-7, with 12 positions matching TRBD1. There are 16 residues in the CDR3. The V gene end was trimmed by 5 bases and the J gene end by 6 bases; junction bases not matched to a gene: 11. From germline, CDR1 is SNHLY and CDR2 FYNNEI. CDR3 sequence (DNA): TGTGCCAGCAGTAACCGTTGGGGACAGGGGGCCTTCGAGCAGTACTCC. Translated: CASSNRWGQGAFEQYS.

V is TRBV27 and J is TRBJ1-5; D is uncertain. V lost 6 bases, J lost 4 bases, and 10 bases lay in between. CDR1 MNHEY and CDR2 SMNVEV come from the germline V gene (reference sequence). The CDR3 extends over 13 amino acids. CDR3 sequence reads: CASSLAGNQPQHF. The CDR3, as DNA: TGTGCCAGCAGCCTTGCGGGTAATCAGCCCCAGCATTTT.

The rearrangement links TRBV13 to TRBJ2-7; TRBD1 agrees at 9 bases. Germline V gene sequence: CDR1 PRHDT, CDR2 FYEKMQ (reference sequence). V shed 4 bases, J shed 3 bases, and the junction held 7 bases outside the gene matches. The CDR3 is made up of 15 amino acids. The CDR3 DNA sequence: TGTGCCAGCAGCTCCAACAGGGGGCGATTCTACGAGCAGTACTTC. It specifies CASSSNRGRFYEQYF.

The J gene is TRBJ2-1, the V gene TRBV10-3, with D possibly being TRBD2 (6 bases). Trimming shortened V by 6 bases and J by 6 bases, and 9 bases separated the two germline ends. This CDR3 is built from 12 residues. CDR1 is ENHRY and CDR2 is SYGVKD in the germline V gene. The CDR3 loop reads CAIRFSGNEQFF. The CDR3 region has the DNA TGTGCCATCAGATTTAGCGGCAATGAGCAGTTCTTC.

This chain connects TRBV4-2 to TRBJ1-2, with D hard to call. Germline assignment: CDR1 LGHNA and CDR2 YNFKEQ. CDR3 length: 14 residues. Trimming cost V 0 bases and J 3 bases, with 8 bases left between them. The CDR3 DNA reads TGTGCCAGCAGCCAAGAATCAGTGGACTATGGCTACACCTTC. Its protein is CASSQESVDYGYTF.

The chain couples TRBV2 to TRBJ1-1; tentative D call: TRBD1 (5 bases). V was clipped by 5 bases and J by 7 bases, with 20 bases between them. The CDR3 consists of 15 residues. Germline CDR1 is SNHLY and CDR2 is FYNNEI. In nucleotides, the CDR3 is TGTGCCAGCAGTAGGCCAGGGAGACCGGGAGATGAAGCTTTCTTT. The encoded protein is CASSRPGRPGDEAFF. Full variable domain (outside the CDR3, taken from reference TRBV2 and TRBJ1-1): EPEVTQTPSHQVTQMGQEVILRCVPISNHLYFYWYRQILGQKVEFLVSFYNNEISEKSEIFDDQFSVERPDGSNFTLKIRSTKLEDSAMYFCASSRPGRPGDEAFFGQGTRLTVV.

V usage is TRBV6-1 and J usage is TRBJ2-3; 9 bases line up with TRBD2. CDR3 size: 16 residues. Germline values: CDR1 MNHNS, CDR2 SASEGT. The junction had 7 bases not matched to a gene; V was cut back by 2 bases and J by 4 bases. The CDR3 reads CASSESVAGDPDTQYF. CDR3 coding DNA: TGTGCCAGCAGTGAATCAGTAGCGGGAGACCCAGATACGCAGTATTTT.

The chain couples TRBV5-4 to TRBJ1-2; 9 positions match TRBD1. Germline CDR1 and CDR2: SGHNT and YYREEE (reference sequence). V lost 3 bases and J lost 6; bases outside the gene matches: 15. The CDR3 spans 17 residues. CDR3 in DNA: TGTGCCAGCAGCTCCACGCTTTTCGGGACAGGGACGGATGGCTACACCTTC. Amino acid sequence: CASSSTLFGTGTDGYTF. The whole variable domain, remainder taken from reference TRBV5-4 and TRBJ1-2, is ETGVTQSPTHLIKTRGQQVTLRCSSQSGHNTVSWYQQALGQGPQFIFQYYREEENGRGNFPPRFSGLQFPNYSSELNVNALELDDSALYLCASSSTLFGTGTDGYTFGSGTRLTVV.

This chain connects TRBV4-1 to TRBJ2-5; 7 positions match TRBD1. The CDR3 extends over 15 amino acids. Germline assignment: CDR1 MGHRA and CDR2 YSYEKL. V was clipped by 6 bases and J by 5 bases; unmatched bases: 12. This CDR3 reads CASRPTGLLPETQYF. CDR3 in DNA: TGCGCCAGCAGGCCGACAGGGCTCCTACCGGAGACCCAGTACTTC.

This sequence joins TRBV12-5 and TRBJ2-7; 8 bases align to TRBD2. Trimming cost V 5 bases and J 4 bases; bases outside gene matches: 7. The CDR3 sequence is 14 residues long. Germline values: CDR1 LGHNT, CDR2 FRNRAP. CDR3 DNA: TGTGCTAGTGGTCCCCCCGGGGGGGGTTACGAGCAGTACTTC. Protein product: CASGPPGGGYEQYF. Complete variable domain (other parts from reference TRBV12-5 and TRBJ2-7): DARVTQTPRHKVTEMGQEVTMRCQPILGHNTVFWYRQTMMQGLELLAYFRNRAPLDDSGMPKDRFSAEMPDATLATLKIQPSEPRDSAVYFCASGPPGGGYEQYFGPGTRLTVT.

The chain has TRBV5-1 and TRBJ2-3, with 7 bases fitting TRBD1. The CDR3 totals 17 residues. V was clipped by 0 bases and J by 2 bases; unmatched bases: 9. Germline CDR1 reads SGHRS; CDR2 reads YFSETQ. The CDR3 loop reads CASSLDYKGAITDTQYF. CDR3 bases: TGCGCCAGCAGCTTGGATTATAAGGGGGCAATCACAGATACGCAGTATTTT. Looking up the rest from reference TRBV5-1 and TRBJ2-3 gives the full variable domain: KAGVTQTPRYLIKTRGQQVTLSCSPISGHRSVSWYQQTPGQGLQFLFEYFSETQRNKGNFPGRFSGRQFSNSRSEMNVSTLELGDSALYLCASSLDYKGAITDTQYFGPGTRLTVL.

This sequence joins TRBV5-5 and TRBJ2-7; 8 bases fit TRBD1. Trimming at V came to 2 bases and at J to 0 bases, leaving 4 bases not matched to a gene. The CDR3 loop spans 15 amino acids. Germline-derived CDR1 and CDR2 are SGHKS and YYEKEE (reference sequence). This CDR3 is CASSFQGASSYEQYF. The CDR3 DNA is TGTGCCAGCAGCTTTCAGGGGGCTAGCTCCTACGAGCAGTACTTC.

The chain employs TRBV6-6 and TRBJ1-2; D gene ambiguous. The CDR3 consists of 13 residues. V was clipped by 7 bases and J by 4 bases, with 13 bases between them. Germline V gene data show CDR1 as MNHNY and CDR2 as SVGAGI (reference sequence). The CDR3 DNA reads TGTGCCAGCACTGTCGCAGTCTCCTATGGCTACACCTTC. It encodes CASTVAVSYGYTF.

In DNA, the CDR3 is TGTGCCAGCAGCCCACTCGCGGGGGTCTACAATGAGCAGTTCTTC. Its translation: CASSPLAGVYNEQFF. The rearrangement uses TRBV14 and TRBJ2-1; 7 bases fit TRBD2. The CDR3 totals 15 residues. Losses at the gene ends were 4 bases for V and 3 bases for J; bases not matched to a gene: 6. Germline V lookup: CDR1 SGHDN, CDR2 FVKESK.

The chain couples TRBV4-1 to TRBJ1-2; D not resolved. The CDR3 totals 13 residues. Trimming took 4 bases from V and 3 from J, leaving 9 bases between them. Germline CDR1 is MGHRA and CDR2 is YSYEKL. The CDR3 DNA is TGCGCCAGCAGCCCCACCCGAGACTATGGCTACACCTTC. As protein: CASSPTRDYGYTF.

This chain links TRBV6-5 with TRBJ1-2, with 7 positions matching TRBD1. After removal of 6 bases from V and 8 bases from J, the junction contained 9 bases not matched to a gene. The CDR3 is made up of 13 amino acids. CDR1 is MNHEY, CDR2 SVGAGI, per germline. CDR3 nucleotides: TGTGCCAGCAGCCCATACGACAGGGACGGCTACACCTTC. This sequence encodes CASSPYDRDGYTF.

The genes are TRBV19 and TRBJ2-5, with 13 bases identical to TRBD2. CDR1 and CDR2 (germline): LNHDA, SQIVND (reference sequence). The CDR3 totals 16 residues. After removal of 5 bases from V and 3 bases from J, the junction contained 6 bases not matched to a gene. The CDR3 nucleotides read TGTGCCAGTAGTCCGACTAGCGGGGGGCTGAAAGAGACCCAGTACTTC. This codes for CASSPTSGGLKETQYF.

This chain joins TRBV14 and TRBJ1-6; D remains ambiguous. The CDR3 sequence is 16 residues long. V shed 4 bases and J shed 0 bases, with 10 bases lying between them. Germline CDR1 reads SGHDN; CDR2 reads FVKESK. The CDR3 DNA is TGTGCCAGCAGCCTTCCCCCCGTCTCCTATAATTCACCCCTCCACTTT. Translation: CASSLPPVSYNSPLHF. Supplemented by reference TRBV14 and TRBJ1-6, the full variable domain reads EAGVTQFPSHSVIEKGQTVTLRCDPISGHDNLYWYRRVMGKEIKFLLHFVKESKQDESGMPNNRFLAERTGGTYSTLKVQPAELEDSGVYFCASSLPPVSYNSPLHFGNGTRLTVT.

The chain recombines TRBV29-1 with TRBJ1-2; D remains unclear. Trimming removed 6 bases at V and 6 bases at J, with 11 bases between. Germline V lookup: CDR1 SQVTM, CDR2 ANQGSEA. This CDR3 has 11 residues. CDR3 sequence: CSVRTEDGYTF. The DNA of the CDR3 is TGCAGCGTGCGGACGGAGGATGGCTACACCTTC.